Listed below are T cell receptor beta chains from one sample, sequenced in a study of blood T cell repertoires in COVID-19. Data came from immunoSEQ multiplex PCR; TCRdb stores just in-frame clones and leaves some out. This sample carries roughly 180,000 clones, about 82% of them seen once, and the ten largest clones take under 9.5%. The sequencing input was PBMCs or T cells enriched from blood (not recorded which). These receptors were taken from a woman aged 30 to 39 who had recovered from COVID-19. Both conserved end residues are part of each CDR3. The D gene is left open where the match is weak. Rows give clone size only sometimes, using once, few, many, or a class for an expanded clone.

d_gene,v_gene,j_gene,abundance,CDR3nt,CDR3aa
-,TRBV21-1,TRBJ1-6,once,TGTGCCAGCAGCCGCAGACGGGGATCTTGCTCACCCCTCCACTTT,CASSRRRGSCSPLHF
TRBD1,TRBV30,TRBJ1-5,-,TGTGCCTGGAGTGAGTTAGGGACAGGAGGTCAGCCCCAGCATTTT,CAWSELGTGGQPQHF
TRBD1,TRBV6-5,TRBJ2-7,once,TGTGCCAGCAGCGTCCGCCAGGGGGCCTACGAGCAGTACTTC,CASSVRQGAYEQYF
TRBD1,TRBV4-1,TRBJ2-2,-,TGCGCCAGCAGCCAAGGCGGGACAGGGGGCTCCGGGGAGCTGTTTTTT,CASSQGGTGGSGELFF
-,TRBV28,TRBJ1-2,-,TGTGCCAGCAGTCCATCGACGGGAGGCTACACCTTC,CASSPSTGGYTF
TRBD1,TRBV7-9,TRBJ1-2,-,TGTGCCAGCAGCTCAGGGACAGGCTCCCCCGTCTATGGCTACACCTTC,CASSSGTGSPVYGYTF
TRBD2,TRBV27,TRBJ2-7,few,TGTGCCAGCAGTTCACCGGGGGGAGCAGGAGCCTACGAGCAGTACTTC,CASSSPGGAGAYEQYF
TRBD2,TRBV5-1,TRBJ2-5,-,TGCGCCAGCAGCGGGGGACTAGCGGGAGGCCAGGGAGAGACCCAGTACTTC,CASSGGLAGGQGETQYF
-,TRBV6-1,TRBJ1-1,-,TGTGCCAGCAGTGAACCCTGGAGCGACACTGAAGCTTTCTTT,CASSEPWSDTEAFF
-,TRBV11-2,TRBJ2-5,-,TGTGCCAGCAGCTTAATAGCAGGGGCAGAGACCCAGTACTTC,CASSLIAGAETQYF
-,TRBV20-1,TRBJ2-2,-,TGCAGTGCTAGTAAGCCTGACACCGGGGAGCTGTTTTTT,CSASKPDTGELFF
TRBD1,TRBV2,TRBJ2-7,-,TGTGCCAGCAGTAAATGGACAGGGGTGTCGGACGAGCAGTACTTC,CASSKWTGVSDEQYF
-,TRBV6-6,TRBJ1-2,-,TGTGCCAGCAGTCCCAGCGAACGCTATGGCTACACCTTC,CASSPSERYGYTF
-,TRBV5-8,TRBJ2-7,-,TGTGCCAGCACCGTCCGGACAGTCACCTACGAGCAGTACTTC,CASTVRTVTYEQYF
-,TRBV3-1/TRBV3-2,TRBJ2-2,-,TGTGCCAGCAGCCACAGCGGCCTAGCGCTCACCGGGGAGCTGTTTTTT,CASSHSGLALTGELFF
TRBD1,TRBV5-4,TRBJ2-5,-,TGTGCCAGCAGCTCCGGAAGGACAGGGGGAGAGACCCAGTACTTC,CASSSGRTGGETQYF
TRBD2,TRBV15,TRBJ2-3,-,TGTGCCACCAGCAGAGACCCTCGACTAGCGGGAGAGGGAGAAACGCAGTATTTT,CATSRDPRLAGEGETQYF
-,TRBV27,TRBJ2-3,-,TGTGCCAGCAGGGCAGGGTTTGGCACAGATACGCAGTATTTT,CASRAGFGTDTQYF
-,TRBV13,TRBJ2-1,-,TGTGCCAGCAGCCAGCGGGCCGGTATCTACAATGAGCAGTTCTTC,CASSQRAGIYNEQFF
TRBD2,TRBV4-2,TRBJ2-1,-,TGTGCCAGCAGCCAAGAAGGGGGTGGATTAGCGGGAGGGCCTTTCAATGAGCAGTTCTTC,CASSQEGGGLAGGPFNEQFF
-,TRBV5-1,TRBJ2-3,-,TGCGCCAGCAGCCACGGGGGATCTAGCACAGATACGCAGTATTTT,CASSHGGSSTDTQYF
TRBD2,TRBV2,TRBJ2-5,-,TGTGCCAGCAGGGCAGGACTAGCGGGAGGACAAGAGACCCAGTACTTC,CASRAGLAGGQETQYF
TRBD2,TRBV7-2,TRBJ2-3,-,TGTGCCAGCAGCACGTCTAGCGGGAGTGTAACAGATACGCAGTATTTT,CASSTSSGSVTDTQYF
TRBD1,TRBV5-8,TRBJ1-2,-,TGTGCCAGCAGCTATCGGACAGGGCTCTATGGCTACACCTTC,CASSYRTGLYGYTF
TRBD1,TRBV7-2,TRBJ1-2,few,TGTGCCAGCAGCTTATCCAGGGGGAACTATGGCTACACCTTC,CASSLSRGNYGYTF
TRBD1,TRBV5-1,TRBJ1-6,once,TGCGCCAGCAGTTTGGTACAGGGGGCAATTGATTCACCCCTCCACTTT,CASSLVQGAIDSPLHF
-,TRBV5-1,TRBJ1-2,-,TGCGCCAGCAGCTTGGGGCGGAGCGGCCATAACTATGGCTACACCTTC,CASSLGRSGHNYGYTF
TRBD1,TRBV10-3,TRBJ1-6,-,TGTGCCACCCGGGGGGACAGGGACAATTCACCCCTCCACTTT,CATRGDRDNSPLHF
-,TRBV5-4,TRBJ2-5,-,TGTGCCAGTTACCCTAGGGCGGGCCAAGAGACCCAGTACTTC,CASYPRAGQETQYF
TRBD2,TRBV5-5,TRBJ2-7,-,TGTGCCAGCAGCCCTCGGGGGGGGATCTCCTACGAGCAGTACTTC,CASSPRGGISYEQYF
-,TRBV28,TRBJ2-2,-,TGTGCCAGCAGCCCGCTTAGTTTATGGGGGGAGGTGAACACCGGGGAGCTGTTTTTT,CASSPLSLWGEVNTGELFF
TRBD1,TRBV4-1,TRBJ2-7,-,TGCGCCAGCAGCCAAGTGGTTTCGGACAGGGCGCTCGGTCCTGAGCAGTACTTC,CASSQVVSDRALGPEQYF
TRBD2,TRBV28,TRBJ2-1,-,TGTGCCAGCAGCGGCGAGCGGGAGTGGAATGAGCAGTTCTTC,CASSGEREWNEQFF